This T cell receptor beta chain was sequenced during a study of blood T cell repertoires in COVID-19. On the study more broadly: Acute and convalescent COVID-19 specimens originated in the United States, Italy and Spain. Sources were T cells, B-cell-depleted T cells, or PBMCs; the material itself was cDNA or gDNA.

Authors' processing steps: Reference gene primer amplification gave nucleated cell count estimates. Method: immunoSEQ multiplex PCR; TCRdb's copy keeps in-frame clones and lacks some. That table furnishes V, J and clone size, whereas the DNA furnished D and trimming. Of about 300,000 clones in the sample, around 89% were seen once. This clone has only one observation. J lost 4 bases, V lost 2 bases, and 6 bases had no gene match. Looked up from germline, CDR1 is MDHEN and CDR2 is SYDVKM. This CDR3 is built from 16 residues. This clonotype was obtained from a woman in her twenties or thirties who had recovered from COVID-19. The sequenced sample consisted of peripheral blood. The chain carries TRBV28 and TRBJ1-5, with 9 bases that match TRBD1. The CDR3 region has the DNA TGTGCCAGCAGTTTACTTACAGGGGGCTTTAATCAGCCCCAGCATTTT. Translated: CASSLLTGGFNQPQHF.